This T cell receptor (beta chain) appears in the sequencing data of a study of read filtering for tumor transcriptome and immune sequencing. Turning to the study itself: The cohort had some 16 men and 14 to 15 women aged about 47 to 80, mean around 63 years.

Every patient had bone marrow sampled while the disease was active. This library used around 400 ng RNA and molecular barcoded adaptors spanning alpha/delta and beta/gamma chains. TCRdb recomputed calls from the reads with MiXCR, one row per CDR3 protein. The table has about 130,000 distinct CDR3 sequences, approximately 13% seen once. Ten or more counts support this clonotype. Its antigen is still unknown. This CDR3 region has 17 residues. V lost 4 bases and J lost 4; bases outside the gene matches: 17. Germline lookup yields CDR1 SQVTM and CDR2 ANQGSEA. Study-wide results and limits: Single-read clonotypes: roughly 82% of IR-seq clonotypes (approximately 3.7% of reads), 74.6% of RNA-seq clonotypes (nearly 45% of reads). The sorted CD138-negative fraction was a mixed bone marrow immune population, not purified T cells.

The source is a donor at least 40 years old with multiple myeloma. Sequencing was done on a sample of a population of CD138-negative cells sorted from bone marrow. V and J are TRBV29-1 and TRBJ2-3; 7 bases fit TRBD1. The CDR3 spells CSVGGANRGKEADTQYF. CDR3 DNA: TGCAGCGTTGGGGGAGCGAACAGGGGAAAGGAGGCAGATACGCAGTATTTT.